Following are 29 T cell receptor beta chains from one sample sequenced in a study of cytomegalovirus exposure and HLA in healthy donors. With 60 Vbeta and 13 Jbeta primers, the PCR was carried out. Using immunoSEQ multiplex PCR, the repertoire was profiled, and TCRdb retains in-frame clones only, with some absent. Among about 130,000 clones, 60% to 85% were seen once, and the ten largest hold 1.3%. The material sequenced was PBMCs. The receptors derive from a woman in her thirties or forties in good health and CMV-seronegative.

The chain uses TRBV4-3 and TRBJ1-5, with D hard to call. The CDR3 length is 15 residues. The germline CDR1 and CDR2 sequences are LGHNA and YSLEER. The V end was cut by 0 bases, the J end by 5 bases, with 11 bases between. The CDR3 region has the DNA TGCGCCAGCAGCCAAGATTGGTCAGTTCATCAGCCCCAGCATTTT. Translated, it gives CASSQDWSVHQPQHF.

The chain joins TRBV11-2 to TRBJ1-4, with D possibly matching TRBD1 (5 bases). This CDR3 comprises 17 residues. V was clipped by 5 bases and J by 6 bases, with 22 bases between them. Per germline, CDR1 SGHAT and CDR2 FQNNGV. CDR3 loop: CASSMWGLSGGDEKLFF. The CDR3 DNA sequence: TGTGCCAGCAGCATGTGGGGACTCTCGGGCGGGGATGAAAAACTGTTTTTT.

This clone has just a few counts. The rearrangement uses TRBV5-1 and TRBJ1-1; D not resolved. The V end lost 2 bases, the J end lost 0 bases, and 26 bases lay between the germline ends. CDR3 length equals 20 residues. The germline V gene encodes CDR1 SGHRS and CDR2 YFSETQ. CDR3 DNA sequence: TGCGCCAGCAGCTTTGTGAAGGCCGGGTCCTCGGATTATTTGAACACTGAAGCTTTCTTT. Residues: CASSFVKAGSSDYLNTEAFF.

The rearrangement uses TRBV28 and TRBJ2-1, with D possibly TRBD2 on 5 matching bases. Germline V gives CDR1 MDHEN, CDR2 SYDVKM. The length of the CDR3 is 15 residues. Trimming shortened V by 7 bases and J by 0 bases, and 13 bases separated the two germline ends. The DNA for the CDR3 is TGTGCCAGCAAGCCGGGGTCAAGCTCCTACAATGAGCAGTTCTTC. Translating it yields CASKPGSSSYNEQFF.

J is TRBJ1-2 and V is TRBV11-2, with D possibly matching TRBD1 (6 bases). CDR1 SGHAT and CDR2 FQNNGV come from the germline V gene. V lost 0 bases and J 4 bases, leaving 12 bases between the germline ends. The CDR3 runs to 15 residues. CDR3 sequence (DNA): TGTGCCAGCAGCTTAGATGTTGGGGACACCTATGGCTACACCTTC. Amino acids: CASSLDVGDTYGYTF. Drawing the rest from reference TRBV11-2 and TRBJ1-2, the complete variable domain is EAGVAQSPRYKIIEKRQSVAFWCNPISGHATLYWYQQILGQGPKLLIQFQNNGVVDDSQLPKDRFSAERLKGVDSTLKIQPAKLEDSAVYLCASSLDVGDTYGYTFGSGTRLTVV.

Only a few counts were recorded for this clone. The genes are TRBV5-1 and TRBJ2-1; 8 bases map to TRBD2. Germline V gene sequence: CDR1 SGHRS, CDR2 YFSETQ. The trim removed 1 base at V and 7 bases at J, leaving 10 bases unmatched. The CDR3 runs to 16 residues. The CDR3 sequence: CASSLSARGGRNEQFF. In nucleotides, the CDR3 is TGCGCCAGCAGCTTGTCCGCGCGCGGGGGGCGGAATGAGCAGTTCTTC.

This sequence joins TRBV6-5 and TRBJ1-1, with D maybe TRBD1 (6 bases). Germline CDR1 and CDR2: MNHEY and SVGAGI. The CDR3 runs to 15 residues. V gave up 6 bases and J gave up 4 bases, with 18 bases separating them. The CDR3 sequence is CASSSPRGFRTEAFF. The DNA for the CDR3 is TGTGCCAGCAGCTCGCCGAGGGGGTTTCGCACTGAAGCTTTCTTT.

This rearrangement joins TRBV7-6 to TRBJ1-2, with D possibly being TRBD1 (5 bases). The CDR3 loop spans 12 amino acids. V was pared by 5 bases and J by 4 bases, with 8 bases between. CDR1 is SGHVS and CDR2 is FNYEAQ in the germline V gene. CDR3 in amino acids: CASSQTGYGYTF. Here the CDR3 DNA reads TGTGCCAGCAGCCAAACAGGCTATGGCTACACCTTC.

The chain is built from TRBV15 and TRBJ1-6; 10 bases agree with TRBD1. The CDR3 runs 18 residues. From germline, CDR1 is LNHNV and CDR2 YYDKDF (reference sequence). Losses at the gene ends were 4 bases for V and 5 bases for J; bases not matched to a gene: 11. CDR3: CATSIYRDRGRNNSPLHF. The CDR3 nucleotides are TGTGCCACCAGCATTTACCGGGACAGGGGCAGGAATAATTCACCCCTCCACTTT. Filled out from reference TRBV15 and TRBJ1-6, the complete variable domain reads DAMVIQNPRYQVTQFGKPVTLSCSQTLNHNVMYWYQQKSSQAPKLLFHYYDKDFNNEADTPDNFQSRRPNTSFCFLDIRSPGLGDTAMYLCATSIYRDRGRNNSPLHFGNGTRLTVT.

V gene TRBV2 combines with J gene TRBJ2-3, with D maybe TRBD2 (6 bases). The CDR3 extends over 15 amino acids. The ends were cut back, 3 bases at V and 2 bases at J, with 12 bases in the middle. Per the germline V gene, CDR1 is SNHLY and CDR2 is FYNNEI. CDR3 sequence (DNA): TGTGCCAGCAGTGAGACACCGGGGGTCACAGATACGCAGTATTTT. Encoded protein: CASSETPGVTDTQYF. Supplemented by reference TRBV2 and TRBJ2-3, the full variable domain reads EPEVTQTPSHQVTQMGQEVILRCVPISNHLYFYWYRQILGQKVEFLVSFYNNEISEKSEIFDDQFSVERPDGSNFTLKIRSTKLEDSAMYFCASSETPGVTDTQYFGPGTRLTVL.

This clone turned up a few times. One junction end disagrees with the germline gene, perhaps due to a read error. The chain has TRBV5-6 and TRBJ1-6; 8 bases agree with TRBD1. Per the germline V gene, CDR1 is SGHDT and CDR2 is YYEEEE. CDR3 length: 15 residues. The CDR3 coding sequence is TGTGCCAGCAGCACTGGACAGGGACCCTCTTCAGCCCTCCACTTT. Its protein product is CASSTGQGPSSALHF.

This chain uses TRBV6-1 with TRBJ1-4; a weak D match, TRBD1 (5 bases). The CDR3 runs 14 residues. V lost 6 bases and J lost 6, with 14 bases in between. Germline CDR1 MNHNS, CDR2 SASEGT. The CDR3 region is CASRQGGVDEKLFF. CDR3 nucleotide sequence: TGTGCCAGCAGACAAGGAGGGGTGGATGAAAAACTGTTTTTT.

The chain uses TRBV18 and TRBJ1-5; 10 bases map to TRBD1. This CDR3 spans 16 amino acids. V trimming: 0 bases; J trimming: 7 bases; junction bases outside the gene matches: 6. Germline V gene sequence: CDR1 KGHSH, CDR2 LQKENI. In DNA form, the CDR3 reads TGTGCCAGCTCACCACCAAAGGACAGGGGGGAACAGCCCCAGCATTTT. This encodes CASSPPKDRGEQPQHF.

The chain has TRBV6-5 and TRBJ1-3; tentative D call: TRBD1 (6 bases). This CDR3 has 14 residues. The germline V gene encodes CDR1 MNHEY and CDR2 SVGAGI. Trimming took off 8 bases at V and 6 bases at J, with 17 bases between the two ends. The CDR3 coding sequence is TGTGCCAGCTCCGGACAGCCTCGAGAAAACACCATATATTTT. This translates into CASSGQPRENTIYF.

This clone was counted between two and nine times. The CDR3 is CSVDRAGTEAFF. The CDR3 nucleotides read TGCAGCGTTGACAGGGCGGGGACTGAAGCTTTCTTT. The gene calls are TRBV29-1 and TRBJ1-1; tentative D call: TRBD1 (5 bases). The CDR3 contains 12 residues. Trimming removed 3 bases from V and 5 bases from J, with 10 bases in between. The germline V gene has CDR1 SQVTM and CDR2 ANQGSEA. Filled out from reference TRBV29-1 and TRBJ1-1, the complete variable domain reads SAVISQKPSRDICQRGTSLTIQCQVDSQVTMMFWYRQQPGQSLTLIATANQGSEATYESGFVIDKFPISRPNLTFSTLTVSNMSPEDSSIYLCSVDRAGTEAFFGQGTRLTVV.

The chain recombines TRBV2 with TRBJ1-2; the D gene is possibly TRBD1 (6 bases). Trimming removed 7 bases at V and 2 bases at J, with 11 bases between. The germline V gene encodes CDR1 SNHLY and CDR2 FYNNEI. The CDR3 covers 13 residues. The CDR3 region is CASNTQGNYGYTF. Written as DNA, the CDR3 is TGTGCCAGCAATACACAGGGCAACTATGGCTACACCTTC.

The V gene is TRBV15, the J gene TRBJ1-1; a possible D gene is TRBD1 (6 bases). CDR1 is LNHNV and CDR2 is YYDKDF in the germline V gene (reference sequence). The length of the CDR3 is 18 residues. With 0 bases removed from V and 2 bases from J, the gap between germline ends came to 19 bases. CDR3 sequence reads: CATSRDRGGRGGNTEAFF. Written as DNA, the CDR3 is TGTGCCACCAGCAGAGATCGTGGGGGGCGCGGGGGAAACACTGAAGCTTTCTTT.

This CDR3 is CASRAGVSYTQYF. The CDR3, as DNA: TGTGCCAGCAGAGCGGGTGTGTCGTATACGCAGTATTTT. This chain joins TRBV7-8 and TRBJ2-3; a possible D gene is TRBD2 (6 bases). CDR1 and CDR2 from the germline V gene are SGHVS and FQNEAQ. The CDR3 runs 13 residues. V was cut by 6 bases and J by 7 bases, with 14 bases left in between.

This chain uses TRBV19 with TRBJ1-4, with D unresolved. Looked up from germline, CDR1 is LNHDA and CDR2 is SQIVND (reference sequence). Trimming shortened V by 0 bases and J by 10 bases, and 15 bases separated the two germline ends. CDR3 size: 15 residues. The CDR3: CASSIDASVDRKLFF. The CDR3 nucleotides are TGTGCCAGTAGTATAGATGCCAGCGTTGATCGAAAACTGTTTTTT.

This clone was counted a few times. The V and J genes are TRBV9 and TRBJ1-2; 10 nucleotides agree with TRBD1. Germline V CDR1 and CDR2: SGDLS, YYNGEE. The trim removed 4 bases at V and 7 bases at J, leaving 4 bases unmatched. The CDR3 totals 13 residues. The CDR3 protein is CASSRDRGLGYTF. The CDR3 DNA reads TGTGCCAGCAGCCGGGACAGGGGACTTGGCTACACCTTC.

The chain is built from TRBV28 and TRBJ2-7; 7 bases match TRBD2. The V and J ends lost 9 bases and 0 bases, in that order; junction bases with no gene match: 8. The CDR3 has 14 residues. CDR1 MDHEN and CDR2 SYDVKM come from the germline V gene. The CDR3 DNA reads TGTGCCAGTGGGAGGGGATTAAGCTCCTACGAGCAGTACTTC. This sequence encodes CASGRGLSSYEQYF.

This chain uses TRBV6-5 with TRBJ1-2, with a tentative D call TRBD1 (6 bases). Germline lookup yields CDR1 MNHEY and CDR2 SVGAGI. CDR3 length: 15 amino acids. V was clipped by 5 bases and J by 2 bases, with 15 bases between them. The DNA for the CDR3 is TGTGCCAGCAGTCCCACCAATACAGGGAACTATGGCTACACCTTC. Its translation: CASSPTNTGNYGYTF.

This clone was detected once. The V call is TRBV11-1, the J call TRBJ1-1, with 7 nucleotides matching TRBD1. CDR1 SGHAT and CDR2 FQDESV come from the germline V gene (reference sequence). The J segment lost 1 base and the V segment lost 3 bases, leaving 2 bases of the junction unmatched. The CDR3 runs 14 residues. The chain's CDR3 is CASSLGQSNTEAFF. CDR3 sequence (DNA): TGTGCCAGCAGCTTGGGACAGTCGAACACTGAAGCTTTCTTT. Using reference TRBV11-1 and TRBJ1-1 for the parts outside the CDR3, the full variable domain is EAEVAQSPRYKITEKSQAVAFWCDPISGHATLYWYRQILGQGPELLVQFQDESVVDDSQLPKDRFSAERLKGVDSTLKIQPAELGDSAMYLCASSLGQSNTEAFFGQGTRLTVV.

The rearrangement links TRBV5-4 to TRBJ2-5, with 9 bases aligning to TRBD2. Germline-derived CDR1 and CDR2 are SGHNT and YYREEE (reference sequence). Losses at the gene ends were 1 base for V and 7 bases for J; bases not matched to a gene: 8. This CDR3 contains 15 residues. The CDR3 loop is CASSLSGGGDGTQYF. The DNA of the CDR3 is TGTGCCAGCAGCTTGTCTGGCGGGGGGGACGGGACCCAGTACTTC. Filled out from reference TRBV5-4 and TRBJ2-5, the complete variable domain reads ETGVTQSPTHLIKTRGQQVTLRCSSQSGHNTVSWYQQALGQGPQFIFQYYREEENGRGNFPPRFSGLQFPNYSSELNVNALELDDSALYLCASSLSGGGDGTQYFGPGTRLLVL.

This clone was counted many times. In DNA form, the CDR3 reads TGTGCCAGCAGCTTAGTACTAGCCAGGCGGAAGAACACTGAAGCTTTCTTT. Residues: CASSLVLARRKNTEAFF. The chain couples TRBV7-2 to TRBJ1-1, with D unclear. This CDR3 region has 17 residues. V lost 1 base and J lost 1, with 16 bases in between. Germline CDR1 is SGHTA and CDR2 is FQGNSA.

The chain carries TRBV29-1 and TRBJ1-1, with D possibly matching TRBD1 (5 bases). CDR1 SQVTM and CDR2 ANQGSEA come from the germline V gene. The V and J ends lost 7 bases and 1 base respectively, with 10 bases between them. The CDR3 length is 12 residues. CDR3 region: CSAGLSNTEAFF. In nucleotides, the CDR3 is TGCAGCGCGGGACTCTCGAACACTGAAGCTTTCTTT.

This clone was counted between two and nine times. The V call is TRBV5-4, the J call TRBJ2-1, with 14 positions matching TRBD2. CDR1 and CDR2 from the germline V gene are SGHNT and YYREEE (reference sequence). The CDR3 consists of 14 residues. Losses at the gene ends were 3 bases for V and 8 bases for J; bases not matched to a gene: 1. This chain's CDR3 is CASSWTSGGHEQFF. The CDR3 DNA follows: TGTGCCAGCAGCTGGACTAGCGGGGGGCATGAGCAGTTCTTC.

The V gene is TRBV19, the J gene TRBJ1-2, with D maybe TRBD1 (6 bases). CDR3 length: 14 residues. The germline V gene has CDR1 LNHDA and CDR2 SQIVND (reference sequence). V was clipped by 7 bases and J by 7 bases, with 19 bases between them. CDR3 sequence: CASTKGGLRVGYTF. The CDR3 bases are TGTGCCAGTACCAAAGGGGGTCTCAGAGTTGGCTACACCTTC.

This chain links TRBV27 with TRBJ1-5; perhaps TRBD1 as D (5 bases). The CDR3 is made up of 15 amino acids. CDR1 and CDR2 from the germline V gene are MNHEY and SMNVEV (reference sequence). Trimming cost V 5 bases and J 5 bases, with 16 bases left between them. The CDR3 nucleotides are TGTGCCAGCAGTCCCAGGGTTTGGGAGGATCAGCCCCAGCATTTT. Protein: CASSPRVWEDQPQHF.